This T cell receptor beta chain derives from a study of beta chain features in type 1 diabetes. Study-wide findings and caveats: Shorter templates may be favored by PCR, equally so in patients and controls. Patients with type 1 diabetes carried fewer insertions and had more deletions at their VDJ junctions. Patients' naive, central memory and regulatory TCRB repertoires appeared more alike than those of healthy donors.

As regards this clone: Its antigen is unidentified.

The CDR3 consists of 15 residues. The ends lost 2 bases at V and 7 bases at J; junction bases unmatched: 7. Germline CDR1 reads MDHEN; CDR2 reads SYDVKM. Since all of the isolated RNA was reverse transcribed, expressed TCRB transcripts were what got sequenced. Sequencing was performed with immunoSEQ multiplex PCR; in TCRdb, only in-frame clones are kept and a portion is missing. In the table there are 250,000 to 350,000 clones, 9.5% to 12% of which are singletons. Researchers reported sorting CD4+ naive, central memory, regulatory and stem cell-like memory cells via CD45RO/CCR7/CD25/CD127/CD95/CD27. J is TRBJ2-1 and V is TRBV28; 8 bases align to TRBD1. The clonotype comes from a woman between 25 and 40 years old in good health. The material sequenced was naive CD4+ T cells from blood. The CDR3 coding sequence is TGTGCCAGCAGTTTAGGGGCCGACAGGGGAAATGAGCAGTTCTTC. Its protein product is CASSLGADRGNEQFF.